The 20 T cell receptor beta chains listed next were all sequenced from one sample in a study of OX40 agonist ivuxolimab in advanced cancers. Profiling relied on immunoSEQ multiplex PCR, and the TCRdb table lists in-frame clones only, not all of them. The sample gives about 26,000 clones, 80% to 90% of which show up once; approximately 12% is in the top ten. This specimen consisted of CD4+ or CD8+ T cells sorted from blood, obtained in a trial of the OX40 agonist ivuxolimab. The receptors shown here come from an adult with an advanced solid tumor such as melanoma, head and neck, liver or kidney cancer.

The CDR3: CASSVPYVGQSRANVLTF. CDR3 nucleotide sequence: TGTGCCAGCAGCGTACCGTATGTAGGACAAAGTCGGGCCAACGTCCTGACTTTC. The rearrangement uses TRBV12-1 and TRBJ2-6; the table's D gene call, TRBD1, was not cross checked with the DNA. TRBV12-1 is tagged as a pseudogene. The CDR3 consists of 18 residues.

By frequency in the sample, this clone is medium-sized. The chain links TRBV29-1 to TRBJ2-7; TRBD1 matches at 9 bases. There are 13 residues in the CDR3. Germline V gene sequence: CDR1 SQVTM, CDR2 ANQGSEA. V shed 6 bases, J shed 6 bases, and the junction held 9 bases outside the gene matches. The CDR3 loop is CSVRQGDTAEQYF. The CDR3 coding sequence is TGCAGCGTACGACAGGGGGATACGGCCGAGCAGTACTTC.

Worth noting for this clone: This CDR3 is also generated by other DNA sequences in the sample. As DNA, the CDR3 is TGTGCCAGCAGCCGAGGACGGCCCCAAGAGACCCAGTACTTC. Translated, it gives CASSRGRPQETQYF. The chain is built from TRBV5-6 and TRBJ2-5; D is undetermined. Trimming left V 4 bases short and J 1 base short, with 11 bases between. The germline V gene has CDR1 SGHDT and CDR2 YYEEEE. The CDR3 covers 14 residues.

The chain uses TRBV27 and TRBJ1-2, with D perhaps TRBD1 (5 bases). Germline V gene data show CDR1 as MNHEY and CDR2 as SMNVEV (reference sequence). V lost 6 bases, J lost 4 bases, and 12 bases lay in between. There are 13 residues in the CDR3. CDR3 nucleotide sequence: TGTGCCAGCAGCCCGGGGACGGTCTATGGCTACACCTTC. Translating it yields CASSPGTVYGYTF.

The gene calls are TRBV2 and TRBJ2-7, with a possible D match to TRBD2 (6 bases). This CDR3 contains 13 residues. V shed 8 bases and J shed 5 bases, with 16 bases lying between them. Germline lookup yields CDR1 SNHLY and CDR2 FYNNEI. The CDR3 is CASGGRGSNEQYF. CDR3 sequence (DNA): TGTGCCAGCGGAGGGCGCGGTAGCAACGAGCAGTACTTC. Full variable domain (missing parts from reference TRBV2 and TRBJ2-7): EPEVTQTPSHQVTQMGQEVILRCVPISNHLYFYWYRQILGQKVEFLVSFYNNEISEKSEIFDDQFSVERPDGSNFTLKIRSTKLEDSAMYFCASGGRGSNEQYFGPGTRLTVT.

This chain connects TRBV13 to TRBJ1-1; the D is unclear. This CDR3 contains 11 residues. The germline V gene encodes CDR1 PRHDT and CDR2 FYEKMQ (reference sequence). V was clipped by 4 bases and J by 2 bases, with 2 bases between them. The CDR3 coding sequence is TGTGCCAGCAGCTCAAACACTGAAGCTTTCTTT. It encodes CASSSNTEAFF. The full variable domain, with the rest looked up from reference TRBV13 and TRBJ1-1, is AAGVIQSPRHLIKEKRETATLKCYPIPRHDTVYWYQQGPGQDPQFLISFYEKMQSDKGSIPDRFSAQQFSDYHSELNMSSLELGDSALYFCASSSNTEAFFGQGTRLTVV.

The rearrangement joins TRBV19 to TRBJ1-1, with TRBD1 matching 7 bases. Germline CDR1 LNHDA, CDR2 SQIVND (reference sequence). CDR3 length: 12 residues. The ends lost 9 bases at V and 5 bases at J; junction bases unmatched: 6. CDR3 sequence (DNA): TGTGCCAGCAGACAGGGATTGACTGAAGCTTTCTTT. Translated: CASRQGLTEAFF. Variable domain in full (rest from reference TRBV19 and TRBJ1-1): DGGITQSPKYLFRKEGQNVTLSCEQNLNHDAMYWYRQDPGQGLRLIYYSQIVNDFQKGDIAEGYSVSREKKESFPLTVTSAQKNPTAFYLCASRQGLTEAFFGQGTRLTVV.

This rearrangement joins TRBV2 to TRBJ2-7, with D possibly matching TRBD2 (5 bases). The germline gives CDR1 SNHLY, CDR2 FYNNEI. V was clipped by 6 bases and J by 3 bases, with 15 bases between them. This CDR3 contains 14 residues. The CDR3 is CASRKVEEHYEQYF. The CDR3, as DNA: TGTGCCAGCAGGAAGGTGGAGGAACACTACGAGCAGTACTTC.

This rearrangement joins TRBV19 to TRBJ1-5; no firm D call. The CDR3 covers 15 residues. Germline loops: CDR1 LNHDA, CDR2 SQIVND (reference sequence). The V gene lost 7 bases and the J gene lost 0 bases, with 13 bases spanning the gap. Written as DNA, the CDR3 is TGTGCCAGTAACCCCGACCGAGTTAGCAATCAGCCCCAGCATTTT. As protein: CASNPDRVSNQPQHF.

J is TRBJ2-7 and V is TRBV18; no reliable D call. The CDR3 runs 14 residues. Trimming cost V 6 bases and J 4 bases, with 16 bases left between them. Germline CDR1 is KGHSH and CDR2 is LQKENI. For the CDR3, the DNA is TGTGCCAGCTCCATGGGCACTCCCTCGTACGAGCAGTACTTC. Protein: CASSMGTPSYEQYF. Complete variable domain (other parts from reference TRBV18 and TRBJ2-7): NAGVMQNPRHLVRRRGQEARLRCSPMKGHSHVYWYRQLPEEGLKFMVYLQKENIIDESGMPKERFSAEFPKEGPSILRIQQVVRGDSAAYFCASSMGTPSYEQYFGPGTRLTVT.

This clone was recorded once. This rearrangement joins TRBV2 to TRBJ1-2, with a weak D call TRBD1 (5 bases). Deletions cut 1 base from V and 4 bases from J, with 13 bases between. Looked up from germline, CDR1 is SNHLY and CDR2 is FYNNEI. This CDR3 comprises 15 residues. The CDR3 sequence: CASSEGAGTFYGYTF. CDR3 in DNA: TGTGCCAGCAGTGAAGGGGCAGGGACCTTCTATGGCTACACCTTC.

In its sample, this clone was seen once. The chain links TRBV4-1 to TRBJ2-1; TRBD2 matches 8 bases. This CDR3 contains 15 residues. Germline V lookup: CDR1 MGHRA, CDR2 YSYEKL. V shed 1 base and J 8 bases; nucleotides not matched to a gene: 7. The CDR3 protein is CASSQVLAGSYEQFF. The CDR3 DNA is TGCGCCAGCAGCCAAGTGCTAGCGGGCAGCTATGAGCAGTTCTTC.

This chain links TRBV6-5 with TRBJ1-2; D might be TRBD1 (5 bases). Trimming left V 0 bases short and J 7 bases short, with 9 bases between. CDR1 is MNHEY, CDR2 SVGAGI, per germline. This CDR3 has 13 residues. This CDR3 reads CASSYSARGGYTF. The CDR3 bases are TGTGCCAGCAGTTACTCAGCAAGGGGTGGCTACACCTTC.

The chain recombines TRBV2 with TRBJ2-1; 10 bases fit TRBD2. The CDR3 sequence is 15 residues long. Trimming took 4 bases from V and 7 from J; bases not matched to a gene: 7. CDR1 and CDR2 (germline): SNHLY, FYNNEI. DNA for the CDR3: TGTGCCAGCAGTGCGTCTAGCGGGGGCGGGAATGAGCAGTTCTTC. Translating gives CASSASSGGGNEQFF.

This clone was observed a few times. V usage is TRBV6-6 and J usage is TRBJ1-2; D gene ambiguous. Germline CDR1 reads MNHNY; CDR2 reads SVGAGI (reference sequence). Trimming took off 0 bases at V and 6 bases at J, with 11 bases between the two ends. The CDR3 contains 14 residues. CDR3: CASSYSPLWDGYTF. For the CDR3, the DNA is TGTGCCAGCAGTTACTCCCCCCTCTGGGATGGCTACACCTTC.

CDR3 sequence: CSVPLPAGYETQYF. The CDR3 DNA is TGCAGCGTCCCCCTCCCCGCGGGGTACGAGACCCAGTACTTC. V and J are TRBV29-1 and TRBJ2-5; D may be TRBD2 (6 bases). The CDR3 loop spans 14 amino acids. V was pared by 6 bases and J by 5 bases, with 19 bases between. Germline V gene lookup returns CDR1 SQVTM and CDR2 ANQGSEA.

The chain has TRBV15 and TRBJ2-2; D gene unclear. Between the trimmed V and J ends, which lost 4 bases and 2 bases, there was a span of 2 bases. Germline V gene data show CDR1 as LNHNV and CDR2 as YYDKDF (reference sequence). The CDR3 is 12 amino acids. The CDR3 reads CATSINTGELFF. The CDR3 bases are TGTGCCACCAGCATAAACACCGGGGAGCTGTTTTTT.

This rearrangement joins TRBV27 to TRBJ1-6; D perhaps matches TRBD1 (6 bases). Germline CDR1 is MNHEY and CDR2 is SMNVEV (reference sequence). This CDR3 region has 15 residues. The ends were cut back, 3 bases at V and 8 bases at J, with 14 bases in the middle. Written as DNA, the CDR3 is TGTGCCAGCAGTTTTGGTACAGGGAGGGATTCACCCCTCCACTTT. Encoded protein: CASSFGTGRDSPLHF.

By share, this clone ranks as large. CDR3 region: CASSGGTGSNEQFF. For the CDR3, the DNA is TGTGCCAGCAGCGGGGGGACAGGGAGCAATGAGCAGTTCTTC. This sequence joins TRBV5-8 and TRBJ2-1, with 9 bases matching TRBD1. CDR3 size: 14 residues. The J segment lost 6 bases and the V segment lost 4 bases, leaving 5 bases of the junction unmatched. Germline V gene data show CDR1 as SGHTS and CDR2 as YDEGEE.

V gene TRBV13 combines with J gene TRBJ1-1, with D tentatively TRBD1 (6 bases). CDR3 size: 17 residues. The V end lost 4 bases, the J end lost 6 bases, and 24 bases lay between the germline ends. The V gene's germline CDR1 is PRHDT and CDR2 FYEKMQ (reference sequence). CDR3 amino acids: CASSSPSKWGARAEAFF. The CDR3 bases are TGTGCCAGCAGCTCTCCCTCAAAATGGGGGGCCAGGGCTGAAGCTTTCTTT. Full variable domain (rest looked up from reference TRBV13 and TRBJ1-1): AAGVIQSPRHLIKEKRETATLKCYPIPRHDTVYWYQQGPGQDPQFLISFYEKMQSDKGSIPDRFSAQQFSDYHSELNMSSLELGDSALYFCASSSPSKWGARAEAFFGQGTRLTVV.